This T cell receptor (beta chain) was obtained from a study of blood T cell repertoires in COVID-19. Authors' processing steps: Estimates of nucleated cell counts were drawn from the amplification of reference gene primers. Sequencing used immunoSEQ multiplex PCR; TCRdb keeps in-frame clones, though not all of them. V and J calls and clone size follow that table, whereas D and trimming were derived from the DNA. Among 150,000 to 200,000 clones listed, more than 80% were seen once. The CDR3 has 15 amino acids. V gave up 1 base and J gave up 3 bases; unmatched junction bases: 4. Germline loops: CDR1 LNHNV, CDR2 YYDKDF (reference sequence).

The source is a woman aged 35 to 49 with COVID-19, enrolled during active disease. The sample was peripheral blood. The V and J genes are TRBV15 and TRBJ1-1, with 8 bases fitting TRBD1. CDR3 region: CATSRAGTGDTEAFF. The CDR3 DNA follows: TGTGCCACCAGCAGAGCCGGGACAGGAGACACTGAAGCTTTCTTT. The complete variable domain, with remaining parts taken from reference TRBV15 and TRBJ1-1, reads DAMVIQNPRYQVTQFGKPVTLSCSQTLNHNVMYWYQQKSSQAPKLLFHYYDKDFNNEADTPDNFQSRRPNTSFCFLDIRSPGLGDTAMYLCATSRAGTGDTEAFFGQGTRLTVV.